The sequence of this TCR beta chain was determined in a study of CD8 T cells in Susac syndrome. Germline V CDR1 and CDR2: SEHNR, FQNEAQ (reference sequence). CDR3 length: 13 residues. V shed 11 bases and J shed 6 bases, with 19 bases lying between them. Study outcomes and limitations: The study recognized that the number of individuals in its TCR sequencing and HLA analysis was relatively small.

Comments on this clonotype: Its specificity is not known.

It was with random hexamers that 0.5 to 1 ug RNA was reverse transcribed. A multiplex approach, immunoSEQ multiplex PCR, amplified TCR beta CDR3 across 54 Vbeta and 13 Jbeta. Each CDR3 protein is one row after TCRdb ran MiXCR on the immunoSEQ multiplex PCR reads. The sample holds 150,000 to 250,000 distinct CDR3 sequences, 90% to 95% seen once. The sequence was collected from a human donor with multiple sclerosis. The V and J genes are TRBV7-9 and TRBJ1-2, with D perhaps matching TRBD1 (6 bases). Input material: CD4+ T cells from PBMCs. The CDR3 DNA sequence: TGTGCCTCATCCCACAGGGAAATGCATGGCTACACCTTC. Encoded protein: CASSHREMHGYTF. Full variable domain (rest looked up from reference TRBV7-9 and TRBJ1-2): DTGVSQNPRHKITKRGQNVTFRCDPISEHNRLYWYRQTLGQGPEFLTYFQNEAQLEKSRLLSDRFSAERPKGSFSTLEIQRTEQGDSAMYLCASSHREMHGYTFGSGTRLTVV.